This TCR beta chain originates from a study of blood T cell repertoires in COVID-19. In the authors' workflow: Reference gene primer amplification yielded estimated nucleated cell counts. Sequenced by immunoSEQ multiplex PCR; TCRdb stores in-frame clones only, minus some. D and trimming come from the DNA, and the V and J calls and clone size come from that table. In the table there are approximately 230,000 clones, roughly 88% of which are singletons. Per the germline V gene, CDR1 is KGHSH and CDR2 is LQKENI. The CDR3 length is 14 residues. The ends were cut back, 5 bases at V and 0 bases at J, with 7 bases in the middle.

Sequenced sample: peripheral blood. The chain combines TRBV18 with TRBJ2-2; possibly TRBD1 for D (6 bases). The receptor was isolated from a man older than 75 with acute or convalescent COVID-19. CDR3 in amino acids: CASSGQPNTGELFF. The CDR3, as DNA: TGTGCCAGCTCAGGACAGCCGAACACCGGGGAGCTGTTTTTT.